The 13 T cell receptor beta chains reported below all come from one sample, sequenced in a study of blood T cells in healthy people across ages. A second 7 to 11 cycle PCR used barcoded and J-beta primers. TCRdb fed the 5' RACE reads into MiXCR, producing one record per CDR3 protein. The table has about 1.5 million distinct CDR3 sequences, around 40% seen once; the top ten hold 4%. Sequencing was done on a sample of blood. The receptors were sampled from a woman under 30 in good health.

This clonotype turned up a few times. The chain has TRBV4-1 and TRBJ2-1; TRBD2 matches 12 bases. This CDR3 comprises 15 residues. Germline CDR1 is MGHRA and CDR2 is YSYEKL. V shed 4 bases, J shed 6 bases, and the junction held 4 bases outside the gene matches. The CDR3 DNA follows: TGCGCCAGCAGCCGACTAGCGGGAGTTATCAATGAGCAGTTCTTC. As protein: CASSRLAGVINEQFF.

The chain combines TRBV27 with TRBJ2-1; the match to TRBD2 covers 11 bases. The CDR3 has 15 residues. V shed 6 bases, J shed 6 bases, and the junction held 7 bases outside the gene matches. The V gene's germline CDR1 is MNHEY and CDR2 SMNVEV (reference sequence). As DNA, the CDR3 is TGTGCCAGCAGCCCCTCCGGGACTAGCGGCAATGAGCAGTTCTTC. As protein: CASSPSGTSGNEQFF.

The chain employs TRBV27 and TRBJ2-6, with D uncertain. This CDR3 has 15 amino acids. V dropped 6 bases and J dropped 0 bases, with 9 bases sitting between them. Germline V lookup: CDR1 MNHEY, CDR2 SMNVEV (reference sequence). The CDR3 sequence: CASSAYSSGANVLTF. The CDR3 DNA sequence: TGTGCCAGCAGCGCTTACAGCTCTGGGGCCAACGTCCTGACTTTC.

This clonotype has more than one count but fewer than ten. This chain uses TRBV3-1 with TRBJ2-1; 8 positions agree with TRBD2. The CDR3 length is 15 residues. V shed 1 base, J shed 7 bases, and the junction held 6 bases outside the gene matches. CDR1 and CDR2 from the germline V gene are LGHDT and YNNKEL (reference sequence). For the CDR3, the DNA is TGTGCCAGCAGCCAAGCTGTCGGGAGGGGTAATGAGCAGTTCTTC. Translating it yields CASSQAVGRGNEQFF.

V and J are TRBV6-6 and TRBJ2-5, with 9 bases matching TRBD2. Germline V lookup: CDR1 MNHNY, CDR2 SVGAGI (reference sequence). Losses at the gene ends were 0 bases for V and 5 bases for J; bases not matched to a gene: 7. CDR3 length equals 16 residues. CDR3 DNA: TGTGCCAGCAGTTACTCGGCCAGCGGGAGGTCGGAGACCCAGTACTTC. Its translation: CASSYSASGRSETQYF.

This clonotype has more than one count but fewer than ten. The J gene is TRBJ2-7, the V gene TRBV4-3; no definite D call. Germline CDR1 reads LGHNA; CDR2 reads YSLEER. V was pared by 0 bases and J by 3 bases, with 12 bases between. The CDR3 totals 15 residues. CDR3 protein: CASSQDKNTGYEQYF. CDR3 coding DNA: TGCGCCAGCAGCCAAGATAAGAACACCGGCTACGAGCAGTACTTC.

The rearrangement joins TRBV27 to TRBJ1-2, with a tentative D call TRBD1 (6 bases). Germline CDR1 is MNHEY and CDR2 is SMNVEV (reference sequence). V lost 3 bases, J lost 2 bases, and 10 bases lay in between. CDR3 length: 14 amino acids. The CDR3 loop is CASSFQGINYGYTF. CDR3 in DNA: TGTGCCAGCAGTTTCCAGGGGATCAACTATGGCTACACCTTC.

The count of this clonotype is one. The gene calls are TRBV6-5 and TRBJ2-2; a weak D match, TRBD1 (5 bases). The CDR3 has 16 residues. Germline V gene sequence: CDR1 MNHEY, CDR2 SVGAGI. V was trimmed by 6 bases and J by 4 bases, leaving 18 bases between them. The CDR3 is CASRPQGIPGTGELFF. Here the CDR3 DNA reads TGTGCCAGCAGGCCTCAGGGCATTCCGGGCACCGGGGAGCTGTTTTTT.

This clonotype has a handful of counts. The gene calls are TRBV12-3 or TRBV12-4 and TRBJ2-7; 7 bases match TRBD2. The CDR3 extends over 14 amino acids. The ends lost 7 bases at V and 3 bases at J; junction bases unmatched: 9. CDR3 sequence (DNA): TGTGCCAGCACCCTGCGGGGGAGTAGCTACGAGCAGTACTTC. Amino acids: CASTLRGSSYEQYF.

The J gene is TRBJ1-1, the V gene TRBV10-3; D remains ambiguous. V lost 0 bases to trimming and J lost 1 base, with 9 bases between them. Germline V gene lookup returns CDR1 ENHRY and CDR2 SYGVKD. The CDR3 has 15 amino acids. This chain's CDR3 is CAISESVGSNTEAFF. The DNA of the CDR3 is TGTGCCATCAGTGAGTCCGTGGGGTCGAACACTGAAGCTTTCTTT.

This clonotype was detected only once. This sequence joins TRBV12-3 or TRBV12-4 and TRBJ2-3; perhaps TRBD1 as D (5 bases). This CDR3 has 13 amino acids. Trimming stripped 6 bases from V and 6 bases from J, with 13 bases between. The CDR3 region has the DNA TGTGCCAGCAGGCGACAGCCGTCGGATACGCAGTATTTT. It encodes CASRRQPSDTQYF.

This clonotype showed up just a few times. This chain links TRBV5-1 with TRBJ2-7, with unresolved D. V was clipped by 2 bases and J by 4 bases, with 10 bases between them. This CDR3 region has 13 residues. CDR1 and CDR2 (germline): SGHRS, YFSETQ. The CDR3 here is CASSFMRAYEQYF. CDR3 bases: TGCGCCAGCAGCTTCATGAGAGCGTACGAGCAGTACTTC. Complete variable domain (other parts from reference TRBV5-1 and TRBJ2-7): KAGVTQTPRYLIKTRGQQVTLSCSPISGHRSVSWYQQTPGQGLQFLFEYFSETQRNKGNFPGRFSGRQFSNSRSEMNVSTLELGDSALYLCASSFMRAYEQYFGPGTRLTVT.

This clonotype was seen only a few times. The chain has TRBV27 and TRBJ2-7; tentatively, D is TRBD1 (6 bases). The J call may be mistaken, given a closer DNA end match to TRBJ2-5. Per the germline V gene, CDR1 is MNHEY and CDR2 is SMNVEV (reference sequence). The CDR3 has 15 amino acids. The CDR3 DNA reads as TGTGCCAGCAGTTTATCGGGGGACAATTGGCGGACCCAGTACTTC. This sequence encodes CASSLSGDNWRTQYF.